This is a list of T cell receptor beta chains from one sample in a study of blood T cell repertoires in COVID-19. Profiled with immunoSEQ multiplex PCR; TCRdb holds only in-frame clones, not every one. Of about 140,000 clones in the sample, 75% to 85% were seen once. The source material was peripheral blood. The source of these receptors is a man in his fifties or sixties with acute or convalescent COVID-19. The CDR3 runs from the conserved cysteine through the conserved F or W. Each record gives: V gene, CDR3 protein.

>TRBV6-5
CASRTGTGNSPLHF
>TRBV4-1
CASSLETGGYEQYF
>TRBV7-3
CASSRGTGGRETQYF
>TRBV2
CASSLPTGQGFLNF
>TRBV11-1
CASSPDSMNTEAFF
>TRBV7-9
CASSLSGTRGEQYF
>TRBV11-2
CASSLGLLTSGTDTQYF
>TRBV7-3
CASSDQGAGETQYF
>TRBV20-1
CSASTGDYGYTF
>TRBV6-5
CASRRTVSGTEAFF
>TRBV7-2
CASSLVIHTNTEAFF
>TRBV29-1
CSADRGLFNEQFF
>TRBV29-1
CSVEGRTLGGYTF
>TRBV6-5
CASRPQGAQKGYTF
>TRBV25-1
CASSDRGTGRSYSPLHF
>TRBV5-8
CASSLSGTGTQHF
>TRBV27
CASSLSPGPQNEQFF
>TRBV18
CASSRKGTGGSLNTEAFF
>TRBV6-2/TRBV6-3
CASSYSPGSYEQYF
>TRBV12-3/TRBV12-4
CASSRQGSTEAFF
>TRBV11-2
CASSSPGARGSYGYTF
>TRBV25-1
CASSRLEHNEQFF
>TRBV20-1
CSASQGNTIYF
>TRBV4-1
CASSQDWGGASRETQYF
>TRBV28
CASSPDRGGRTDTQYF
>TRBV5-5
CASSKDGGPTDTQYF
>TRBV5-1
CASSLARDRHTGELFF
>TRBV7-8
CASSRGGADTEAFF
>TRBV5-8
CASSLAAGELFF
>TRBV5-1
CASSPRTGTEAFF
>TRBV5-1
CASSLNSLSNTQYF
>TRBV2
CASRLGQMNGYTF
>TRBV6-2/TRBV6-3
CASSYETVAGPPSYEQYF